Presented here are 18 T cell receptor beta chains from one specimen sequenced in a study of T cell clonality in common variable immunodeficiency. Here immunoSEQ multiplex PCR was the method, and the copy in TCRdb shows in-frame clones only, minus some. The record shows fewer than 65,000 clones for this sample, with no singletons present. The specimen sequenced was peripheral blood mononuclear cells. Source of these receptors: a person aged 18 to 70 in good health.

Notes on this clone: The read gets to within 3 residues of the CDR3 end, and the germline J gene fills in the rest. This rearrangement joins TRBV20-1 to TRBJ1-2; D perhaps matches TRBD1 (5 bases). CDR3 size: 15 residues. Germline V gene data show CDR1 as DFQATT and CDR2 as SNEGSKA (reference sequence). With 4 bases removed from V and 6 bases from J, the gap between germline ends came to 21 bases. Partial CDR3 DNA: TGCAGTGCTACCCTCCAGCAGTTAGGGGCTGATGGC. It encodes CSATLQQLGADG. The complete CDR3 protein is CSATLQQLGADGYTF.

In this sample, this clone turned up many times. Read coverage stops 3 residues before the CDR3 terminus; the germline J gene supplies the remainder. The gene calls are TRBV13 and TRBJ2-1; D is uncertain. The CDR3 loop spans 11 amino acids. Germline V gene data show CDR1 as PRHDT and CDR2 as FYEKMQ (reference sequence). V lost 4 bases and J lost 9, with 7 bases in between. The CDR3 is CASSYLGEQFF. CDR3 DNA (partial): TGTGCCAGCAGCTACCTCGGTGAG. The whole variable domain, remainder taken from reference TRBV13 and TRBJ2-1, is AAGVIQSPRHLIKEKRETATLKCYPIPRHDTVYWYQQGPGQDPQFLISFYEKMQSDKGSIPDRFSAQQFSDYHSELNMSSLELGDSALYFCASSYLGEQFFGPGTRLTVL.

This clone has ten or more counts. The read gets to within 3 residues of the CDR3 end, and the germline J gene fills in the rest. V and J are TRBV2 and TRBJ2-3; TRBD1 matches at 8 bases. Germline CDR1 and CDR2: SNHLY and FYNNEI. Trimming removed 6 bases from V and 0 bases from J; junction bases left unmatched: 2. The CDR3 consists of 14 residues. The sequenced CDR3 bases are TGTGCCAGCAGCAGGGACAGGAGCACAGATACG. Protein: CASSRDRSTDT. The full CDR3 is CASSRDRSTDTQYF.

This clone was seen ten or more times. With the read ending 3 residues before the CDR3 end, the germline J gene is used to fill in that end. This rearrangement joins TRBV20-1 to TRBJ1-5; 12 nucleotides line up with TRBD1. Unmatched junction bases numbered 9, after V lost 5 bases and J lost 7 bases. The V gene's germline CDR1 is DFQATT and CDR2 SNEGSKA (reference sequence). The CDR3 has 15 residues. CDR3 in amino acids: CSARPGQGARQPQHF. Partial CDR3 DNA: TGCAGTGCTCGCCCGGGACAGGGGGCGAGACAGCCC.

In this sample, this clone turned up many times. The CDR3 end lies 3 residues beyond the end of the read and is filled in from the germline J gene. This chain links TRBV4-1 with TRBJ2-7; 10 nucleotides align to TRBD1. The CDR3 length is 16 residues. V was clipped by 2 bases and J by 5 bases; unmatched bases: 9. Germline V lookup: CDR1 MGHRA, CDR2 YSYEKL. CDR3 residues: CASSQLAGTGVDEQYF. The sequenced CDR3 bases are TGCGCCAGCAGCCAACTCGCCGGGACAGGGGTGGACGAG.

As for this clone: Sequencing ends 3 residues short of the CDR3 end; the germline J gene provides the rest. The V call is TRBV20-1, the J call TRBJ1-4; D gene ambiguous. CDR3 size: 14 residues. CDR1 DFQATT and CDR2 SNEGSKA come from the germline V gene (reference sequence). Trimming shortened V by 5 bases and J by 8 bases, and 18 bases separated the two germline ends. CDR3: CSAAGFPLYEKLFF. The CDR3 bases that were read are TGCAGTGCTGCGGGATTTCCCCTCTACGAAAAA.

This clone was counted many times. Coverage ceases 3 residues before the CDR3 finishes, and the germline J gene fills in the end. V is TRBV6-1 and J is TRBJ1-2, with TRBD1 matching over 7 bases. Germline trimming cut 1 base from V and 0 bases from J; bases unmatched to any gene: 8. The CDR3 loop spans 17 amino acids. Germline V gene data show CDR1 as MNHNS and CDR2 as SASEGT. The sequenced part of the CDR3 DNA is TGTGCCAGCAGTGAAGATGCGGGGCAGGGGGCTAACTATGGC. It is translated as CASSEDAGQGANYG. The full CDR3 reads CASSEDAGQGANYGYTF.

This clone was seen many times. The read ends 3 residues before the CDR3 terminus; that terminus is restored from the germline J gene. The rearrangement joins TRBV7-2 to TRBJ2-5, with TRBD1 matching 9 bases. Germline CDR1 is SGHTA and CDR2 is FQGNSA. Losses at the gene ends were 3 bases for V and 5 bases for J; bases not matched to a gene: 4. The CDR3 is 14 residues long. The sequenced part of the CDR3 DNA is TGTGCCAGCAGCTTCCGGGACAGGGAGGAGACC. It encodes CASSFRDREET. The whole CDR3 reads CASSFRDREETQYF.

There are many counts of this clone. The observed sequence ends 3 residues before the CDR3 terminus, with the missing tail filled in from the germline J gene. This chain joins TRBV7-9 and TRBJ1-4; D gene ambiguous. V was cut by 4 bases and J by 8 bases, with 11 bases left in between. This CDR3 has 13 amino acids. Germline V gives CDR1 SEHNR, CDR2 FQNEAQ (reference sequence). The CDR3 here is CASSWSGEEKLFF. CDR3 bases read: TGTGCCAGCAGCTGGTCCGGGGAAGAAAAA.

This clone has ten or more counts. The CDR3 is cut off 3 residues early in the read; its end comes from the germline J gene. The chain has TRBV20-1 and TRBJ1-2; a possible D gene is TRBD1 (6 bases). V dropped 1 base and J dropped 4 bases, with 10 bases sitting between them. Per the germline V gene, CDR1 is DFQATT and CDR2 is SNEGSKA (reference sequence). This CDR3 contains 13 residues. The CDR3 protein is CSARADSLYGYTF. The sequenced CDR3 bases are TGCAGTGCTAGAGCGGACAGTCTCTATGGC.

This clone was observed at least ten times. With the read ending 3 residues before the CDR3 end, the germline J gene is used to fill in that end. The chain joins TRBV5-1 to TRBJ1-1; D might be TRBD1 (5 bases). Germline loops: CDR1 SGHRS, CDR2 YFSETQ. This CDR3 region has 14 residues. Between the trimmed V and J ends, which lost 0 bases and 5 bases, there was a span of 11 bases. The CDR3: CASSLDRGGTEAFF. CDR3 bases read: TGCGCCAGCAGCTTGGATCGGGGGGGGACTGAA.

This clone was counted at least ten times. The read halts 3 residues ahead of the CDR3 end, with the missing end drawn from the germline J gene. This chain links TRBV5-4 with TRBJ2-7, with 7 bases aligning to TRBD2. The ends lost 1 base at V and 3 bases at J; junction bases unmatched: 7. Germline values: CDR1 SGHNT, CDR2 YYREEE (reference sequence). This CDR3 has 15 residues. The CDR3 protein is CASSLKGLAVYEQYF. Incomplete CDR3 DNA: TGTGCCAGCAGCTTGAAAGGGCTAGCGGTCTACGAG.

This clone occurred many times. The observed sequence ends 3 residues before the CDR3 terminus, with the missing tail filled in from the germline J gene. The chain recombines TRBV12-5 with TRBJ2-3, with 7 bases aligning to TRBD2. This CDR3 is 16 amino acids long. V lost 5 bases to trimming and J lost 6 bases; unmatched junction nucleotides: 14. CDR1 is LGHNT and CDR2 is FRNRAP in the germline V gene. The covered CDR3 bases are TGTGCTAGTGGTCTCCCACTGGGCGGGGGAAGGGATACG. Protein: CASGLPLGGGRDT. The whole CDR3 protein reads CASGLPLGGGRDTQYF.

This clone has at least ten counts. The CDR3 end falls 3 residues outside the read, so it is completed with the germline J gene. The gene calls are TRBV11-2 and TRBJ1-2; D is undetermined. Trimming pared 5 bases from V and 4 bases from J, leaving 11 bases between. From germline, CDR1 is SGHAT and CDR2 FQNNGV. This CDR3 spans 13 amino acids. CDR3 sequence: CASSLSGRYGYTF. The part of the CDR3 DNA that was read is TGTGCCAGCAGCCTAAGTGGGCGCTATGGC.

This clone was counted a few times. The CDR3 end lies 3 residues beyond the end of the read and is filled in from the germline J gene. The gene calls are TRBV7-9 and TRBJ1-2; D unclear. CDR1 and CDR2 from the germline V gene are SEHNR and FQNEAQ (reference sequence). The CDR3 has 14 amino acids. The CDR3 reads CASSFFADTYDYTF. The sequenced part of the CDR3 DNA is TGTGCCAGCAGCTTCTTTGCGGATACCTACGAC.

Points on this clone: Coverage ceases 3 residues before the CDR3 finishes, and the germline J gene fills in the end. V gene TRBV20-1 combines with J gene TRBJ2-5, with 11 bases lining up with TRBD2. The V gene end was trimmed by 1 base and the J gene end by 7 bases; junction bases not matched to a gene: 8. The CDR3 runs 15 residues. In germline, CDR1 is DFQATT, CDR2 SNEGSKA (reference sequence). The CDR3 loop is CSARAGTSGPGTQYF. CDR3 DNA, as far as it was read: TGCAGTGCTAGAGCTGGGACTAGCGGCCCGGGGACC.

This clone was recorded at least ten times. The CDR3 extends 3 residues past the end of the read, so its final part is completed from the germline J gene. The chain employs TRBV27 and TRBJ2-2; D is unresolved. The CDR3 contains 19 residues. Germline loops: CDR1 MNHEY, CDR2 SMNVEV (reference sequence). V lost 5 bases, J lost 0 bases, and 22 bases lay in between. The covered CDR3 bases are TGTGCCAGCAGTCCCACTCTGACCGTACTAAGATCGAACACCGGGGAG. Its protein product is CASSPTLTVLRSNTGE. The whole CDR3 protein reads CASSPTLTVLRSNTGELFF.

This clone was counted ten times or more. The CDR3 end is not reached by the read, which stops 3 residues before it; the germline J gene fills it in. The rearrangement uses TRBV6-2 or TRBV6-3 and TRBJ1-1, with 9 bases fitting TRBD1. CDR3 size: 15 residues. V gave up 4 bases and J gave up 4 bases; unmatched junction bases: 7. Germline-derived CDR1 and CDR2 are MNHEY and SVGEGT. CDR3 DNA (partial): TGTGCCAGCAGTTCCCCGACAGGGGGGGGCACTGAA. This codes for CASSSPTGGGTE. The CDR3 reads in full as CASSSPTGGGTEAFF.